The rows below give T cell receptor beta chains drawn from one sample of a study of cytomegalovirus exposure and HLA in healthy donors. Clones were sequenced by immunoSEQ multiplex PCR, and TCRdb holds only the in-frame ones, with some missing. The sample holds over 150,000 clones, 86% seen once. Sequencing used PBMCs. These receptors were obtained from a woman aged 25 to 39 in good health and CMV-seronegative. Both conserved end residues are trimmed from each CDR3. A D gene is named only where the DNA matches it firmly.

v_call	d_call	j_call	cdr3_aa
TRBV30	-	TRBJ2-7	AWKGRNSYEQY
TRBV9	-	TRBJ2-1	ASSVDPDSDEQF
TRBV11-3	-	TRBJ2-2	ASSLSSGANTGELF
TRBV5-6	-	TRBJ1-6	ASRPYGGNSPLH
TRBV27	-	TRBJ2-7	ASRGGGGGVEQY
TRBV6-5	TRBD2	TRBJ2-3	ASSQVAGGSDTQY
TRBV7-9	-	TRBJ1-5	ASSLGNQPQH
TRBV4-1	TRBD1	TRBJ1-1	ASSQDLTGAATEAF
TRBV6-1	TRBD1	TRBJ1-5	ASSPGTASNQPQH
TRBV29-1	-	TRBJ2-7	SVTTPGRYYEQY
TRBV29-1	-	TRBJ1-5	SVDWREPHQPQH
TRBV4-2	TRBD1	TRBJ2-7	ASSQPDRGSYEQY
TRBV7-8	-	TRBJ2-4	ASSLVGGANMNIQY
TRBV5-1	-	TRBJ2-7	ASSLTGPGNEQY
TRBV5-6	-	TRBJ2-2	ASNPPTGIGTGELF
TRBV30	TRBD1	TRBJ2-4	AWSGTGGSGIQY
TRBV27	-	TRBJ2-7	ASSSSSYEQY
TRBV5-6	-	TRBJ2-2	ASTPAGRSGELF
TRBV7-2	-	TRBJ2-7	ASSLIGTENYEQY
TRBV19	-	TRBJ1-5	ASSNPADQPQH
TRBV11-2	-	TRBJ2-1	ASSLDRFWGQMSSYNEQF
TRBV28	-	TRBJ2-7	ASSLSGDLGEQY
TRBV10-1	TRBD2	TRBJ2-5	ASSESRECCETQY
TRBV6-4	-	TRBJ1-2	ASSYAETGSASYT
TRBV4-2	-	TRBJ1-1	ASSRDGTTEAF
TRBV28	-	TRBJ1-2	ASSLFQGFYGYT
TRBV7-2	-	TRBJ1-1	ASSSPGRDTEAF
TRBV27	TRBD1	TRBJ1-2	ASSQGAGYGYT
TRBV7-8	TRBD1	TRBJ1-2	ASSLPPGDRIYGYT
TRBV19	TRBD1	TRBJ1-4	ASSETGGLNEKLF
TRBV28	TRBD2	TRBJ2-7	ASDSGSYEQY
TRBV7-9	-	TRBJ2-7	ASSFSGISYEQY
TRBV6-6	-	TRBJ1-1	ASTGWANTEAF
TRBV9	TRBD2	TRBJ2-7	ASSVGTSATYEQY
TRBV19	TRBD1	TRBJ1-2	ASSIGRDSINGYT
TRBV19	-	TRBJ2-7	ASSLTQGYEQY
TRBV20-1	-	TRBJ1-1	SARDRGEAF
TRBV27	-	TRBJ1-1	ASSLGRVNTEAF
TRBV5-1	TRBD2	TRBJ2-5	ASSGLAGGPETQY